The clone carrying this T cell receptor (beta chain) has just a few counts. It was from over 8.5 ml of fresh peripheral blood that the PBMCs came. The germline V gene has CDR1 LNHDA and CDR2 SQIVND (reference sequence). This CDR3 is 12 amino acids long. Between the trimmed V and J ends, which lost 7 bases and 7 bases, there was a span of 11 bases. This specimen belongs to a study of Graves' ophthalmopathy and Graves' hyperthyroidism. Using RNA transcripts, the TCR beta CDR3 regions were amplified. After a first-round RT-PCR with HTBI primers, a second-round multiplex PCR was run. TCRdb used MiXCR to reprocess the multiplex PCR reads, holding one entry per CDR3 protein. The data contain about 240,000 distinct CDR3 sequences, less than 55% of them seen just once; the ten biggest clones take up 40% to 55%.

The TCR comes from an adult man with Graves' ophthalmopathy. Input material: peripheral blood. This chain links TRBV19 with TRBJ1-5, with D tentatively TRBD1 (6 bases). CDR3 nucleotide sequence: TGTGCCAGTAAAGGGGGGCGCCAGCCCCAGCATTTT. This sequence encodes CASKGGRQPQHF.